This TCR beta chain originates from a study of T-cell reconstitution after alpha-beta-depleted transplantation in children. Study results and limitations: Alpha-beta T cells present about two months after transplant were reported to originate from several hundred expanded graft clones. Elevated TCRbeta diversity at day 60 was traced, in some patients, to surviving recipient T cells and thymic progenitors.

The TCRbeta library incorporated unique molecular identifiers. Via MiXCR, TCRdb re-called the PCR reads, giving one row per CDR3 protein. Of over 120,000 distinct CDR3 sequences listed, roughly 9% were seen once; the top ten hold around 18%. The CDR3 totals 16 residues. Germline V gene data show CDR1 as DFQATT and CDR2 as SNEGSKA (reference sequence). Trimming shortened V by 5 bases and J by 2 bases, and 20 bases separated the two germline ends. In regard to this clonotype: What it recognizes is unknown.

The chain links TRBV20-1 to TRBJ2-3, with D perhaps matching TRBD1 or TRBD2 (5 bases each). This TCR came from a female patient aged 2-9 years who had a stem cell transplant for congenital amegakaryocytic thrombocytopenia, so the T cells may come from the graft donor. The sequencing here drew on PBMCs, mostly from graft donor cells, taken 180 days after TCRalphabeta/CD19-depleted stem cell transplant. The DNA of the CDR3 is TGCAGTGCTCACCCTGTGACCGGGACCTACACAGATACGCAGTATTTT. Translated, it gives CSAHPVTGTYTDTQYF.